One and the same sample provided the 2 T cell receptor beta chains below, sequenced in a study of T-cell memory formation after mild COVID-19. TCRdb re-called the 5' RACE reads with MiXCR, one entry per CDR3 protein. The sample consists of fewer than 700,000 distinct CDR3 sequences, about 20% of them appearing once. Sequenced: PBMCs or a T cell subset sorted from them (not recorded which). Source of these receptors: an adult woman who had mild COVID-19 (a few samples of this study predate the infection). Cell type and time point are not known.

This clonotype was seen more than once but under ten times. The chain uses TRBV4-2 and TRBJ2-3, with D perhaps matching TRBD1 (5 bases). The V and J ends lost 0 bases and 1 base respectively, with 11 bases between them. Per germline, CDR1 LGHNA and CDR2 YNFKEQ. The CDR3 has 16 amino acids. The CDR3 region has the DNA TGTGCCAGCAGCCAAGACCCAGGGCTCGGCACAGATACGCAGTATTTT. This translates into CASSQDPGLGTDTQYF.

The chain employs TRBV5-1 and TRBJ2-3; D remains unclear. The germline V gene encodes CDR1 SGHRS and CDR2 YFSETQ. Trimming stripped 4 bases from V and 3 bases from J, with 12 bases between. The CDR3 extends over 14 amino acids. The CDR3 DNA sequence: TGCGCCAGCAGCCGCCGTCGCATGACAGATACGCAGTATTTT. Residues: CASSRRRMTDTQYF.